This TCR beta chain was observed in a study of CD4+ T cells in melanoma. Profiled with immunoSEQ multiplex PCR; TCRdb holds only in-frame clones, not every one. Found here are 90,000 to 130,000 clones, about 90% of them singletons; the top ten hold around 3%. Germline V gene lookup returns CDR1 SEHNR and CDR2 FQNEAQ (reference sequence). Trimming took off 6 bases at V and 4 bases at J, with 9 bases between the two ends. The CDR3 has 12 amino acids. Material for sequencing was peripheral blood. V gene TRBV7-9 combines with J gene TRBJ2-5, with a possible D match to TRBD2 (6 bases). The sequence came from a human donor with melanoma. The DNA of the CDR3 is TGTGCCAGCAGGCGGGGACCAGAGACCCAGTACTTC. Residues: CASRRGPETQYF.